The 6 T cell receptor beta chains below all came from one sample that was sequenced in a study of cytomegalovirus exposure and HLA in healthy donors. Sequenced by immunoSEQ multiplex PCR; TCRdb stores in-frame clones only, minus some. The repertoire holds 85,000 to 120,000 clones, less than 90% seen once, with about 1.8% in the top ten. The sample taken for sequencing was PBMCs. These receptors were obtained from a woman under 30 in good health and CMV-seropositive.

J is TRBJ1-1 and V is TRBV28, with 9 bases that match TRBD1. After removal of 5 bases from V and 10 bases from J, the junction contained 8 bases not matched to a gene. The germline V gene has CDR1 MDHEN and CDR2 SYDVKM. CDR3 length equals 13 residues. CDR3 protein: CASSVPGQGRAFF. CDR3 sequence (DNA): TGTGCCAGCAGTGTTCCCGGACAGGGGCGAGCTTTCTTT.

This chain links TRBV10-3 with TRBJ2-6, with a weak D call TRBD2 (5 bases). V shed 10 bases and J shed 0 bases, with 13 bases lying between them. Germline V gene data show CDR1 as ENHRY and CDR2 as SYGVKD. CDR3 size: 15 residues. CDR3 in amino acids: CATGGVNSGANVLTF. CDR3 coding DNA: TGTGCCACTGGAGGCGTCAACTCTGGGGCCAACGTCCTGACTTTC.

This chain uses TRBV5-6 with TRBJ1-3; 7 bases are shared with TRBD1. The CDR3 contains 15 residues. J was trimmed by 3 bases and V by 1 base; bases with no gene match: 4. Germline CDR1 SGHDT, CDR2 YYEEEE. The CDR3 here is CASSLKGGDGNTIYF. In DNA form, the CDR3 reads TGTGCCAGCAGCTTGAAAGGGGGCGATGGAAACACCATATATTTT.

CDR3 in amino acids: CASSQDLRGNSPLHF. The CDR3 region has the DNA TGCGCCAGCAGCCAAGATTTACGGGGTAATTCACCCCTCCACTTT. The chain uses TRBV4-3 and TRBJ1-6; D unclear. Germline CDR1 reads LGHNA; CDR2 reads YSLEER. Trimming took 0 bases from V and 6 from J, leaving 9 bases between them. This CDR3 has 15 residues.

This clone was observed a handful of times. This chain connects TRBV28 to TRBJ1-5, with 7 bases fitting TRBD1. Per germline, CDR1 MDHEN and CDR2 SYDVKM. There are 15 residues in the CDR3. V shed 5 bases and J 7 bases; nucleotides not matched to a gene: 11. CDR3: CASSEQGRRGQPQHF. CDR3 bases: TGTGCCAGCAGTGAACAGGGGCGACGGGGACAGCCCCAGCATTTT.

The chain carries TRBV29-1 and TRBJ1-2, with 8 bases fitting TRBD1. The CDR3 loop spans 13 amino acids. CDR1 SQVTM and CDR2 ANQGSEA come from the germline V gene. Losses at the gene ends were 6 bases for V and 8 bases for J; bases not matched to a gene: 11. The CDR3 here is CSVVSLQGVGYTF. DNA of the CDR3: TGCAGCGTCGTCTCACTACAGGGGGTGGGCTACACCTTC.